Following are 8 T cell receptor beta chains from one sample sequenced in a study of cytomegalovirus exposure and HLA in healthy donors. In the PCR, 60 Vbeta and 13 Jbeta primers were used. Here immunoSEQ multiplex PCR was the method, and the copy in TCRdb shows in-frame clones only, minus some. The repertoire holds around 99,000 clones, with around four fifths as singletons. Sequenced sample: PBMCs. These receptors were obtained from a woman aged 45-60 years in good health and CMV-seropositive.

V is TRBV6-5 and J is TRBJ1-2, with 10 positions matching TRBD1. Germline CDR1 reads MNHEY; CDR2 reads SVGAGI. The CDR3 totals 15 residues. After removal of 2 bases from V and 8 bases from J, the junction contained 8 bases not matched to a gene. The DNA of the CDR3 is TGTGCCAGCAGTTACCGGGACAGGGGAGCCCAGGGCTACACCTTC. This translates into CASSYRDRGAQGYTF.

The chain couples TRBV2 to TRBJ2-2; 14 nucleotides line up with TRBD2. The trim removed 6 bases at V and 6 bases at J, leaving 3 bases unmatched. The germline CDR1 and CDR2 sequences are SNHLY and FYNNEI. The CDR3 spans 15 residues. The DNA of the CDR3 is TGTGCCAGCAGGGAGGGACTAGCGGGAGCCGGGGAGCTGTTTTTT. This encodes CASREGLAGAGELFF.

This chain uses TRBV5-4 with TRBJ2-4, with D possibly TRBD2 on 6 matching bases. Germline CDR1 reads SGHNT; CDR2 reads YYREEE (reference sequence). The ends were cut back, 0 bases at V and 0 bases at J, with 7 bases in the middle. This CDR3 spans 15 amino acids. The CDR3 loop reads CASSLAGLAKNIQYF. DNA for the CDR3: TGTGCCAGCAGCTTGGCGGGACTAGCCAAAAACATTCAGTACTTC.

This clone was detected a few times. J is TRBJ2-1 and V is TRBV9; 9 nucleotides match TRBD1. In germline, CDR1 is SGDLS, CDR2 YYNGEE. The ends lost 0 bases at V and 4 bases at J; junction bases unmatched: 2. This CDR3 region has 15 residues. This CDR3 reads CASSVDGQGYNEQFF. CDR3 DNA: TGTGCCAGCAGCGTAGATGGACAGGGGTACAATGAGCAGTTCTTC.

This clone has just one count. V is TRBV19 and J is TRBJ2-7, with D possibly matching TRBD1 (5 bases). This CDR3 spans 13 amino acids. V lost 8 bases, J lost 1 base, and 12 bases lay in between. In germline, CDR1 is LNHDA, CDR2 SQIVND (reference sequence). DNA of the CDR3: TGTGCCAGTGCCAGGGTTAGTTCCTACGAGCAGTACTTC. Protein product: CASARVSSYEQYF.

The count of this clone is one. The chain has TRBV4-3 and TRBJ2-1, with 8 positions matching TRBD2. Germline CDR1 LGHNA, CDR2 YSLEER. This CDR3 is built from 16 residues. Unmatched junction bases numbered 7, after V lost 0 bases and J lost 6 bases. CDR3 DNA sequence: TGCGCCAGCAGCCAAGATTTTGCGGGGGGTCTCAATGAGCAGTTCTTC. Its translation: CASSQDFAGGLNEQFF.

This chain uses TRBV2 with TRBJ2-3; TRBD1 is a possible D gene (6 bases). The CDR3 contains 20 residues. The germline CDR1 and CDR2 sequences are SNHLY and FYNNEI. V was pared by 4 bases and J by 1 base, with 27 bases between. DNA for the CDR3: TGTGCCAGCAGTGGGGGGCCGGAAAAGCTTACCAGTAGCGGCACAGATACGCAGTATTTT. Encoded protein: CASSGGPEKLTSSGTDTQYF.

J is TRBJ1-2 and V is TRBV27, with D uncertain. The V end was cut by 5 bases, the J end by 8 bases, with 9 bases between. Germline CDR1 is MNHEY and CDR2 is SMNVEV (reference sequence). This CDR3 spans 11 amino acids. DNA of the CDR3: TGTGCCAGCAGTATGGGAGGCGGCTACACCTTC. The encoded protein is CASSMGGGYTF.